This T cell receptor beta chain was identified during a study of T cells in Graves' hyperthyroidism and ophthalmopathy. Overall study findings and caveats: Before onset, by a median of 6.5 months, the model predicted ophthalmopathy. Appearing also in blood were most of the thyroid clonotypes expanded above 0.001. From stable hyperthyroidism, ophthalmopathy was separated by a 13 V-J model.

Of note for this clonotype: Its matching antigen is unknown. One base away lies a much larger clone, so this may be a sequencing read error.

V was clipped by 1 base and J by 0 bases, with 18 bases between them. Germline lookup yields CDR1 SEHNR and CDR2 FQNEAQ (reference sequence). This CDR3 comprises 19 residues. The source material, RNA transcripts, was used to amplify TCR beta CDR3 regions. During a first-round RT-PCR of the TCR CDR3, the HTBI primer set was used. TCRdb used MiXCR to reprocess the multiplex PCR reads, holding one entry per CDR3 protein. Of 550,000 to 600,000 distinct CDR3 sequences in the sample, under 60% are singletons; the top ten hold roughly 19%. Not enrolled were patients with uncontrolled infection, other autoimmune disease, pregnancy or lactation.

J is TRBJ2-2 and V is TRBV7-9; TRBD2 might be the D (6 bases). This receptor was obtained from an adult woman with Graves' disease, either hyperthyroidism or ophthalmopathy (not recorded which). Sequenced material: peripheral blood or thyroid tissue (not recorded which). The CDR3 spells CASSLGLSGVHANTGELFF. In nucleotides, the CDR3 is TGTGCCAGCAGCTTAGGACTTAGCGGAGTCCACGCGAACACCGGGGAGCTGTTTTTT.